These T cell receptor beta chains were read from a single sample in a study of T cell responses to AZD1222 COVID-19 vaccine. Assay: immunoSEQ multiplex PCR; the TCRdb copy retains only in-frame clones and omits some. The sample lists over 50,000 clones, around 81% occurring once. The sample here was peripheral blood, taken 28 days after the second AZD1222 dose. The origin of the receptors is an adult who received the AZD1222 COVID-19 vaccine. Both conserved end residues are part of each CDR3.

TRBV5-3,TRBJ2-7,CARSLLSFGTPYEQYF
TRBV5-4,TRBJ2-1,CASSNDRGAYNEQFF
TRBV18,TRBJ1-3,CASSPGRRRGAGNTIYF
TRBV7-2,TRBJ1-2,CASSFTGVANYGYTF
TRBV4-1,TRBJ2-7,CASSQEVTRGAYEQYF
TRBV27,TRBJ2-7,CASSLSGSYEQYF
TRBV27,TRBJ1-2,CASSSSGGRYGYTF
TRBV7-2,TRBJ2-5,CASSLAVGETQYF
TRBV4-1,TRBJ1-5,CASSPGTTFQPQHF
TRBV18,TRBJ1-2,CASSPQRDLNYGYTF
TRBV19,TRBJ1-2,CASSWGRELGGYTF
TRBV30,TRBJ2-2,CAWSTLGGPNTGELFF
TRBV7-2,TRBJ1-5,CASSSRAGSNQPQHF
TRBV11-1,TRBJ2-2,CASRRGTSGGTGELFF
TRBV7-3,TRBJ2-1,CASSQAVLNNEQFF
TRBV30,TRBJ1-4,CAWSLGGSNEKLFF
TRBV19,TRBJ1-4,CASSIREGLEEKLFF
TRBV6-6,TRBJ2-5,CATEDSRAGTQYF
TRBV27,TRBJ2-1,CASSYPGLAGSYNEQFF
TRBV5-5,TRBJ2-2,CASSLSTDYNTGELFF
TRBV10-3,TRBJ2-2,CAISDGAGELFF
TRBV18,TRBJ1-5,CASSPTGDSNQPQHF
TRBV19,TRBJ2-3,CASSSEGGTDTQYF
TRBV7-2,TRBJ2-3,CASSPGQRRPTQYF
TRBV30,TRBJ1-3,CAWSGGSTIYF
TRBV27,TRBJ1-2,CASSLRQGEGYTF
TRBV7-7,TRBJ2-1,CASSLGGGTNEQFF
TRBV30,TRBJ2-7,CAWSSGTGRYEQYF
TRBV28,TRBJ1-5,CASAAGFQPQHF
TRBV7-2,TRBJ2-5,CASSLTSGQETQYF
TRBV7-8,TRBJ1-2,CASSSVRANYGYTF
TRBV6-5,TRBJ2-2,CASRGTGSTGELFF
TRBV19,TRBJ1-5,CASSIDGGDNQPQHF
TRBV6-5,TRBJ1-1,CASSYWQGNTEAFF
TRBV11-1,TRBJ2-5,CASRGQTEETQYF
TRBV7-2,TRBJ2-7,CASSSGAGRMYEQYF
TRBV5-1,TRBJ2-6,CASSFDAIQTSGANVLTF
TRBV12-3/TRBV12-4,TRBJ2-1,CASKSRNEQFF
TRBV7-2,TRBJ2-1,CASSLHGGSYNEQFF
TRBV7-6,TRBJ2-5,CASSPSGSGTQYF
TRBV29-1,TRBJ2-3,CSVDPRFGNTDTQYF
TRBV27,TRBJ1-1,CASSPRTPLMTEAFF
TRBV27,TRBJ2-7,CASSLSGGGSYEQYF
TRBV30,TRBJ2-1,CAWTTSGRANRQFF
TRBV28,TRBJ1-5,CASRIQGFGNQPQHF
TRBV19,TRBJ1-3,CASSTPTLGNTIYF
TRBV29-1,TRBJ2-1,CSVAKTPDSLNEQFF
TRBV10-2,TRBJ2-1,CASLYGTSGPRASYNEQFF
TRBV2,TRBJ2-7,CASSEIGQGYEQYF
TRBV19,TRBJ1-4,CATKGDRYWGKLFF
TRBV5-4,TRBJ1-1,CASSLAGDMNTEAFF
TRBV19,TRBJ1-1,CASIDTMNTEAFF
TRBV15,TRBJ1-1,CATSRVRQGDTEAFF